A single sample gave rise to the 17 T cell receptor beta chains below, sequenced in a study of blood T cell repertoires in COVID-19 (dated by TCRdb to between 2020 and 2021). Library preparation used the immunoSEQ multiplex PCR assay. TCRdb carries this immuneACCESS record with in-frame sequences only. Its versions omit some clonotypes, under half of them owing to an unresolved V gene in the studies checked, with the rest unexplained. For this sample the table gives around 65,000 clones, of which more than 75% were detected only once. The top ten constitute 45% to 60% of the sample. The sequenced sample was peripheral blood. The receptors shown here come from a human donor in a cohort sampled during active COVID-19.

The rearrangement joins TRBV15 to TRBJ1-5; 8 nucleotides line up with TRBD1. Germline CDR1 reads LNHNV; CDR2 reads YYDKDF (reference sequence). CDR3 length: 14 residues. V lost 5 bases, J lost 7 bases, and 7 bases stayed unmatched. The chain's CDR3 is CATSGGQGGQPQHF. CDR3 DNA sequence: TGTGCCACCAGCGGCGGACAGGGAGGGCAGCCCCAGCATTTT.

The gene calls are TRBV6-5 and TRBJ2-4; 7 bases line up with TRBD2. The CDR3 loop spans 13 amino acids. V trimming: 6 bases; J trimming: 6 bases; junction bases outside the gene matches: 5. CDR1 is MNHEY and CDR2 is SVGAGI in the germline V gene. CDR3 sequence reads: CASSPGGRNIQYF. The CDR3 region has the DNA TGTGCCAGCAGCCCCGGGGGGAGAAACATTCAGTACTTC.

This clone was picked up one time. The chain uses TRBV27 and TRBJ2-1; no reliable D call. CDR1 and CDR2 (germline): MNHEY, SMNVEV (reference sequence). The CDR3 has 13 amino acids. The V end lost 8 bases, the J end lost 0 bases, and 8 bases lay between the germline ends. This chain's CDR3 is CASRRSSYNEQFF. DNA of the CDR3: TGTGCCAGCCGTCGGAGCTCCTACAATGAGCAGTTCTTC.

The chain recombines TRBV10-3 with TRBJ1-6; the D is unclear. Germline values: CDR1 ENHRY, CDR2 SYGVKD. This CDR3 is 13 amino acids long. V lost 10 bases, J lost 7 bases, and 14 bases lay in between. CDR3 protein: CATRTEENSPLHF. CDR3 DNA sequence: TGTGCCACCCGGACGGAGGAGAATTCACCCCTCCACTTT.

This clone was seen only a few times. The chain uses TRBV5-4 and TRBJ1-1; 12 bases align to TRBD1. Germline assignment: CDR1 SGHNT and CDR2 YYREEE (reference sequence). The trim removed 0 bases at V and 10 bases at J, leaving 4 bases unmatched. This CDR3 contains 14 residues. Here the CDR3 reads CASSLGGTGGSAFF. The CDR3 DNA reads TGTGCCAGCAGCTTGGGAGGGACAGGGGGCTCAGCTTTCTTT.

V usage is TRBV12-3 or TRBV12-4 and J usage is TRBJ2-1, with a possible D match to TRBD2 (6 bases). Deletions cut 6 bases from V and 15 bases from J, with 18 bases between. The CDR3 covers 12 residues. The CDR3 loop reads CASSAPGTLRFF. The CDR3, as DNA: TGTGCCAGCAGCGCCCCCGGGACTCTGCGGTTCTTC.

The chain employs TRBV24-1 and TRBJ1-2, with 11 bases identical to TRBD1. There are 14 residues in the CDR3. CDR1 and CDR2 (germline): KGHDR, SFDVKD. J gave up 7 bases and V 4 bases, and 4 bases lay outside the gene matches. The CDR3 sequence is CATSDTGTGGGYTF. The CDR3 DNA follows: TGTGCCACCAGTGACACCGGGACAGGGGGTGGCTACACCTTC.

The rearrangement links TRBV27 to TRBJ2-7; D is undetermined. V was trimmed by 5 bases and J by 3 bases, leaving 23 bases between them. Germline V gene data show CDR1 as MNHEY and CDR2 as SMNVEV (reference sequence). The CDR3 runs to 17 residues. The CDR3 region is CASSPKAVTFPIYEQYF. In nucleotides, the CDR3 is TGTGCCAGCAGTCCCAAGGCGGTTACGTTCCCTATCTACGAGCAGTACTTC.

In its sample, this clone was seen once. This rearrangement joins TRBV5-1 to TRBJ1-5; D perhaps matches TRBD1 (5 bases). Looked up from germline, CDR1 is SGHRS and CDR2 is YFSETQ. V gave up 7 bases and J gave up 4 bases, with 18 bases separating them. CDR3 size: 15 residues. DNA for the CDR3: TGCGCCAGCTCGGCGAGGGGAGGCCGTAATCAGCCCCAGCATTTT. It translates to CASSARGGRNQPQHF.

The chain uses TRBV19 and TRBJ1-2, with TRBD1 identical over 8 bases. Germline CDR1 LNHDA, CDR2 SQIVND (reference sequence). This CDR3 has 12 amino acids. V trimming: 3 bases; J trimming: 12 bases; junction bases outside the gene matches: 6. As DNA, the CDR3 is TGTGCCAGTAGTATCCGACAGGGGAGCCACACCTTC. The encoded protein is CASSIRQGSHTF.

The rearrangement joins TRBV11-2 to TRBJ1-1; TRBD1 matches at 11 bases. J gave up 4 bases and V 5 bases, and 9 bases lay outside the gene matches. The germline V gene has CDR1 SGHAT and CDR2 FQNNGV. This CDR3 region has 16 residues. In DNA form, the CDR3 reads TGTGCCAGCAGCCCACGCTGGACAGGGGGCCTCACTGAAGCTTTCTTT. It specifies CASSPRWTGGLTEAFF.

This clone has only a few counts. This sequence joins TRBV7-6 and TRBJ1-2; 9 bases are a match to TRBD1. Germline V lookup: CDR1 SGHVS, CDR2 FNYEAQ. Trimming took 0 bases from V and 7 from J; bases not matched to a gene: 6. The CDR3 contains 15 residues. In nucleotides, the CDR3 is TGTGCCAGCAGCTTAGCTCGGACAGGGGTCTCTGGCTACACCTTC. Translated, it gives CASSLARTGVSGYTF.

The genes are TRBV14 and TRBJ2-2, with 11 bases matching TRBD2. This CDR3 comprises 16 residues. CDR1 and CDR2 from the germline V gene are SGHDN and FVKESK. J lost 2 bases, V lost 6 bases, and 5 bases had no gene match. CDR3 in amino acids: CASSLGLAVNTGELFF. The CDR3 nucleotides read TGTGCCAGCAGTCTGGGACTAGCGGTAAACACCGGGGAGCTGTTTTTT. The variable domain in full, with the rest retrieved from reference TRBV14 and TRBJ2-2, is EAGVTQFPSHSVIEKGQTVTLRCDPISGHDNLYWYRRVMGKEIKFLLHFVKESKQDESGMPNNRFLAERTGGTYSTLKVQPAELEDSGVYFCASSLGLAVNTGELFFGEGSRLTVL.

J is TRBJ2-2 and V is TRBV19, with a weak D call TRBD1 (6 bases). Trimming cost V 6 bases and J 0 bases, with 11 bases left between them. CDR1 is LNHDA, CDR2 SQIVND, per germline (reference sequence). CDR3 length: 15 residues. The CDR3 DNA is TGTGCCAGTAGCATCACAGGGCCGAACACCGGGGAGCTGTTTTTT. Its translation is CASSITGPNTGELFF. The variable domain in full, completed from reference TRBV19 and TRBJ2-2, reads DGGITQSPKYLFRKEGQNVTLSCEQNLNHDAMYWYRQDPGQGLRLIYYSQIVNDFQKGDIAEGYSVSREKKESFPLTVTSAQKNPTAFYLCASSITGPNTGELFFGEGSRLTVL.

This sequence joins TRBV12-3 or TRBV12-4 and TRBJ1-1; 7 nucleotides match TRBD1. The junction had 3 bases not matched to a gene; V was cut back by 6 bases and J by 5 bases. The CDR3 extends over 12 amino acids. The CDR3 region is CASRYRGTEAFF. The CDR3 bases are TGTGCCAGCAGGTACAGGGGTACTGAAGCTTTCTTT.

The chain has TRBV11-3 and TRBJ2-5, with TRBD1 as a possible D gene (7 bases). This CDR3 is 15 amino acids long. In germline, CDR1 is SGHNT, CDR2 YENEEA. The V end was cut by 4 bases, the J end by 5 bases, with 17 bases between. The CDR3 reads CASSSTLTGRETQYF. DNA for the CDR3: TGTGCCAGCAGCTCCACCCTGACAGGGAGGGAGACCCAGTACTTC. Complete variable domain (other parts from reference TRBV11-3 and TRBJ2-5): EAGVVQSPRYKIIEKKQPVAFWCNPISGHNTLYWYLQNLGQGPELLIRYENEEAVDDSQLPKDRFSAERLKGVDSTLKIQPAELGDSAVYLCASSSTLTGRETQYFGPGTRLLVL.

This chain connects TRBV6-5 to TRBJ2-1; perhaps TRBD1 as D (6 bases). The CDR3 has 12 amino acids. V lost 7 bases, J lost 7 bases, and 11 bases lay in between. Germline V gene lookup returns CDR1 MNHEY and CDR2 SVGAGI. Here the CDR3 DNA reads TGTGCCAGCATTAGGGGGTGGAATGAGCAGTTCTTC. This sequence encodes CASIRGWNEQFF.